Sequencing of this T cell receptor (beta chain) was carried out in a study of T cells in tumors after PD-1 blockade. About the study: Some patients also took daily vismodegib 150 mg during anti-PD-1 treatment. Overall study findings and caveats: Peripheral recruitment is suggested, as some novel exhausted tumor clones were in pre-treatment blood.

For this clone: Its antigen remains unknown.

Sequencing was performed with immunoSEQ multiplex PCR; in TCRdb, only in-frame clones are kept and a portion is missing. Here the sample spans some 20,000 clones, about three quarters being singletons. This CDR3 comprises 12 residues. Trimming at V came to 8 bases and at J to 5 bases, leaving 3 bases not matched to a gene. Germline CDR1 reads LNHDA; CDR2 reads SQIVND (reference sequence). This receptor was identified in a human donor with basal cell carcinoma. The sequencing here drew on PBMCs, taken before anti-PD-1 treatment. V usage is TRBV19 and J usage is TRBJ2-5; 9 nucleotides align to TRBD1. DNA of the CDR3: TGTGCCAGTGGGACAGGGTTGGAGACCCAGTACTTC. Translated, it gives CASGTGLETQYF.